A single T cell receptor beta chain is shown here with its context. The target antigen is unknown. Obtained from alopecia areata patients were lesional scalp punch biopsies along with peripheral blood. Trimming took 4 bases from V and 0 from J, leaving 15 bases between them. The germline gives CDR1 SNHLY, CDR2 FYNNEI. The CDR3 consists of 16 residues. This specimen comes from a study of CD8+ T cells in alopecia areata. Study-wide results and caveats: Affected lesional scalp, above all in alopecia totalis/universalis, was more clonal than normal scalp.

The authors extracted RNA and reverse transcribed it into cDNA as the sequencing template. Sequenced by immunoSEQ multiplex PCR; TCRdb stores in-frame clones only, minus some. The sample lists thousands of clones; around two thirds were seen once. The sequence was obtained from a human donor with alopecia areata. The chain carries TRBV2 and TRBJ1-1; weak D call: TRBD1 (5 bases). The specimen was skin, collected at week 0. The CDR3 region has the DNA TGTGCCAGCAGTGGGGTGACAGCTACTTTGAACACTGAAGCTTTCTTT. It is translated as CASSGVTATLNTEAFF.